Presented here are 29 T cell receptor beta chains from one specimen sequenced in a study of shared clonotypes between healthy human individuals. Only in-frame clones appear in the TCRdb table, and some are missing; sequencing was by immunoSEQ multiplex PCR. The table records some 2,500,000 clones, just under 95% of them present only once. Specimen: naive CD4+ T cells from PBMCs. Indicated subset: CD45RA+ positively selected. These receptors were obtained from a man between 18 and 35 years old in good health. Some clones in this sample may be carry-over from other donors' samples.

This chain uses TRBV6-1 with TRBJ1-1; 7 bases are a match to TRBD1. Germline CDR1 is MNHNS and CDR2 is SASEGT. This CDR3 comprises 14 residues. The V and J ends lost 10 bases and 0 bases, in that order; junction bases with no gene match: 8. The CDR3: CAICRQGVNTEAFF. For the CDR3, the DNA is TGTGCCATCTGCCGACAGGGAGTGAACACTGAAGCTTTCTTT.

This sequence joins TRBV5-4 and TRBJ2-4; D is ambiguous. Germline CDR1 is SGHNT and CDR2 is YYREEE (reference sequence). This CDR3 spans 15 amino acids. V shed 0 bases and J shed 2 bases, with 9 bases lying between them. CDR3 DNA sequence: TGTGCCAGCAGCTTGGCCGGAGTAACCAAAAACATTCAGTACTTC. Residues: CASSLAGVTKNIQYF.

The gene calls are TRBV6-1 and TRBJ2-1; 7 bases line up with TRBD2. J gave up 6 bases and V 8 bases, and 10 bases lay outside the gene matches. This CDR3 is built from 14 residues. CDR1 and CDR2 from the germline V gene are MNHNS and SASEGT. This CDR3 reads CASQLLAEFNEQFF. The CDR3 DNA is TGTGCCAGCCAACTTCTAGCGGAGTTCAATGAGCAGTTCTTC.

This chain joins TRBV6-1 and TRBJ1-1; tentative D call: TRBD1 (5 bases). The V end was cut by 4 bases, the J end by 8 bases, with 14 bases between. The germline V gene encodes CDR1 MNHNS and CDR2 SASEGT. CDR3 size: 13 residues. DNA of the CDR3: TGTGCCAGCAGTGCTGCAGGGCACCTAGAAGCTTTCTTT. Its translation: CASSAAGHLEAFF.

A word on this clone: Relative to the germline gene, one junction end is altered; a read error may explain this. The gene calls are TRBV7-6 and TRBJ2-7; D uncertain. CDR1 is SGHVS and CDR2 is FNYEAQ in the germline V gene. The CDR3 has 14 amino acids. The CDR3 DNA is TGTGCCAGCAGCTTAGGGCCCTCGACTCCCCTCTTAGACTTC. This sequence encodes CASSLGPSTPLLDF.

CDR3 residues: CASSSPVGANVLTF. The CDR3 DNA reads TGTGCCAGCAGCTCTCCCGTAGGGGCCAACGTCCTGACTTTC. The rearrangement joins TRBV6-1 to TRBJ2-6; no clear D gene. Germline CDR1 and CDR2: MNHNS and SASEGT. The CDR3 consists of 14 residues. Trimming took off 6 bases at V and 4 bases at J, with 10 bases between the two ends.

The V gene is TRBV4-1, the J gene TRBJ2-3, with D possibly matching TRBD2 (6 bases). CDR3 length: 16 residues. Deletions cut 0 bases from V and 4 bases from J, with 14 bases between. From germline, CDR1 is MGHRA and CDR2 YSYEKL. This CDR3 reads CASSQDHGRRADTQYF. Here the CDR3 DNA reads TGCGCCAGCAGCCAAGATCATGGGAGGAGGGCAGATACGCAGTATTTT.

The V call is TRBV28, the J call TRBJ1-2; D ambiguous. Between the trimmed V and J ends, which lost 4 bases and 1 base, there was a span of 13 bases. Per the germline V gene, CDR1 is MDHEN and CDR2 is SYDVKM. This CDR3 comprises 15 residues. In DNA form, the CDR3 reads TGTGCCAGCAGTTCCTCAAAGACACTTAACTATGGCTACACCTTC. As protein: CASSSSKTLNYGYTF.

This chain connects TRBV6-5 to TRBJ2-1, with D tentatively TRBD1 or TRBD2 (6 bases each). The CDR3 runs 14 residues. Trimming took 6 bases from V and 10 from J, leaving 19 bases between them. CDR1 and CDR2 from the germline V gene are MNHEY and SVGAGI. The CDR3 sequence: CASRTTWRRGEQFF. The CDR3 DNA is TGTGCCAGCAGAACTACTTGGCGGAGGGGGGAGCAGTTCTTC.

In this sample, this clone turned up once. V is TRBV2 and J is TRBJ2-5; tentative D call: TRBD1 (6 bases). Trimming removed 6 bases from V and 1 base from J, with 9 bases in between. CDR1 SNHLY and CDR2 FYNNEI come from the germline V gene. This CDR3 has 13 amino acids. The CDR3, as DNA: TGTGCCAGCAGCGGACAGCCCCAAGAGACCCAGTACTTC. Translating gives CASSGQPQETQYF.

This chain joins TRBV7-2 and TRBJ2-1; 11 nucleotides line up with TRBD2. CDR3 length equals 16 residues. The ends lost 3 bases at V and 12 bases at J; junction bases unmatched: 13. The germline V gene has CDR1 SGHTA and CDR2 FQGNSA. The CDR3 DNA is TGTGCCAGCAGCTTTGTAGCGGGAGGGTCTACAATGAGGCAGTTCTTC. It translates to CASSFVAGGSTMRQFF.

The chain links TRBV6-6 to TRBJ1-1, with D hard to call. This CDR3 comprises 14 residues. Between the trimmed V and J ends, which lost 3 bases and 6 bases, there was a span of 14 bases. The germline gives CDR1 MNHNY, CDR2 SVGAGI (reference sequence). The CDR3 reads CASSYSSASPEAFF. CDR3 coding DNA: TGTGCCAGCAGTTATTCTTCGGCGTCCCCTGAAGCTTTCTTT.

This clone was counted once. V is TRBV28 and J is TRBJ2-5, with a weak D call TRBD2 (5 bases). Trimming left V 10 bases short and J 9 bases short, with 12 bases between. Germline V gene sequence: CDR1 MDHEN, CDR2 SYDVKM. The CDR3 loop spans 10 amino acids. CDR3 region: CATRLRAQYF. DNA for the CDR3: TGTGCCACCCGGCTGCGGGCCCAGTACTTC.

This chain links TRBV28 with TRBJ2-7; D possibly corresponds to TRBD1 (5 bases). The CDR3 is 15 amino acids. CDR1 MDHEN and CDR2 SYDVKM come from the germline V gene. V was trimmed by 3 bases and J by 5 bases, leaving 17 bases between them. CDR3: CASSFPGQGEDEQYF. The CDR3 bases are TGTGCCAGCAGTTTCCCAGGGCAGGGCGAGGACGAGCAGTACTTC. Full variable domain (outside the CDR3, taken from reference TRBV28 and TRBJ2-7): DVKVTQSSRYLVKRTGEKVFLECVQDMDHENMFWYRQDPGLGLRLIYFSYDVKMKEKGDIPEGYSVSREKKERFSLILESASTNQTSMYLCASSFPGQGEDEQYFGPGTRLTVT.

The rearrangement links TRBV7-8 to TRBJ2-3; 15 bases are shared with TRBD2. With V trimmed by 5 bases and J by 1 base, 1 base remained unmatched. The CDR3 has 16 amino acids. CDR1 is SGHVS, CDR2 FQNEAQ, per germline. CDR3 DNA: TGTGCCAGCAGCAGGACTAGCGGGAGGGGCACAGATACGCAGTATTTT. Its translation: CASSRTSGRGTDTQYF. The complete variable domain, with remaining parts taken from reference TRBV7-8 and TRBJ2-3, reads GAGVSQSPRYKVAKRGQDVALRCDPISGHVSLFWYQQALGQGPEFLTYFQNEAQLDKSGLPSDRFFAERPEGSVSTLKIQRTQQEDSAVYLCASSRTSGRGTDTQYFGPGTRLTVL.

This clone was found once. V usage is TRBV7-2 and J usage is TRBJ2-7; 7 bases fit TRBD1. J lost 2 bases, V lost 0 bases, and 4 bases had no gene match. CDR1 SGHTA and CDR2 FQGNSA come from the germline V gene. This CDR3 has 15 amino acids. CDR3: CASSLAPGQAYEQYF. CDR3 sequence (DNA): TGTGCCAGCAGCTTAGCCCCAGGACAGGCCTACGAGCAGTACTTC.

As DNA, the CDR3 is TGTGCCATCAGTGTAAGGATGGATCCCGCCGAGCAGTACTTC. It is translated as CAISVRMDPAEQYF. The chain has TRBV10-3 and TRBJ2-7; D is undetermined. Germline V gene sequence: CDR1 ENHRY, CDR2 SYGVKD. With 4 bases removed from V and 6 bases from J, the gap between germline ends came to 16 bases. This CDR3 region has 14 residues.

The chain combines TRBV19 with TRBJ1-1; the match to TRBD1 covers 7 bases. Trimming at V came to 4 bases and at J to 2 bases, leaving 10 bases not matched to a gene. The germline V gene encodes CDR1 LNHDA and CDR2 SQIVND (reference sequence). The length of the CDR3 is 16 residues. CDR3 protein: CASSTDTGAINTEAFF. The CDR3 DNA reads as TGTGCCAGTAGTACCGACACAGGGGCAATTAACACTGAAGCTTTCTTT. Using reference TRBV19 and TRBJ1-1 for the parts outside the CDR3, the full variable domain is DGGITQSPKYLFRKEGQNVTLSCEQNLNHDAMYWYRQDPGQGLRLIYYSQIVNDFQKGDIAEGYSVSREKKESFPLTVTSAQKNPTAFYLCASSTDTGAINTEAFFGQGTRLTVV.

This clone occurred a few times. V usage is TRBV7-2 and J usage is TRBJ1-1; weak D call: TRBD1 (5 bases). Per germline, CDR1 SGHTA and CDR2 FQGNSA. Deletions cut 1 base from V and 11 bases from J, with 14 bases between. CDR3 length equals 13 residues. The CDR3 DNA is TGTGCCAGCAGCTTAGTTAGGGGCGGGGAGGCTTTCTTT. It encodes CASSLVRGGEAFF.

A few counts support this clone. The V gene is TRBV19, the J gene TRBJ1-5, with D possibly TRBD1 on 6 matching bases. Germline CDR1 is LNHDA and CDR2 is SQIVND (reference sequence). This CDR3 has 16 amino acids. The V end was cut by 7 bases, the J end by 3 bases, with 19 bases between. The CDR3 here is CASISLTGIFNQPQHF. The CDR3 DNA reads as TGTGCCAGTATATCGCTAACAGGGATTTTCAATCAGCCCCAGCATTTT.

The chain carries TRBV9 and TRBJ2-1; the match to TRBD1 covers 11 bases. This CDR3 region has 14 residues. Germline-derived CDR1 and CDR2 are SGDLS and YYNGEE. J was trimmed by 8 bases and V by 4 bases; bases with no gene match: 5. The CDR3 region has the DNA TGTGCCAGCAGCCCCGGACAGGGGGCACATGAGCAGTTCTTC. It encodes CASSPGQGAHEQFF.

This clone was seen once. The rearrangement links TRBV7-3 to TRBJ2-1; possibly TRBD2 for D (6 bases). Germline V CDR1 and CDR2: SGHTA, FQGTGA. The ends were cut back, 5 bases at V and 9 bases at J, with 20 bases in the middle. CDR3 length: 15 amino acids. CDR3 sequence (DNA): TGTGCCAGCAGCCGGACGGATGGACTGGGAGGTGAGCAGTTCTTC. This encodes CASSRTDGLGGEQFF.

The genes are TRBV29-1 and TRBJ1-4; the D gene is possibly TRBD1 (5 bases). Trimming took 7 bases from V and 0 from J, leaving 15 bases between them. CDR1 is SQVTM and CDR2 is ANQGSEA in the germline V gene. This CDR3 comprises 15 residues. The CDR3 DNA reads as TGCAGCGCAAGAAAGGGGTCTTCAACTAATGAAAAACTGTTTTTT. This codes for CSARKGSSTNEKLFF.

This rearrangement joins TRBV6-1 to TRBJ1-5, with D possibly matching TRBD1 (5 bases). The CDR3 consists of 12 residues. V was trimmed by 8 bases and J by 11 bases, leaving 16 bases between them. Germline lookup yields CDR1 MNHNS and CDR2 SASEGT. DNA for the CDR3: TGTGCCAGCGGGGCCCTAAAGGGGTCCCAGCATTTT. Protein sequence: CASGALKGSQHF.

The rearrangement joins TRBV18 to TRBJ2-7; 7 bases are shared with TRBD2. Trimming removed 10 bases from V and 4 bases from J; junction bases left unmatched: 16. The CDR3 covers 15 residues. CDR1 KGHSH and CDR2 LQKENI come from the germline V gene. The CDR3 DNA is TGTGCCACCTTACAGTCAAGCGGGATCGGGTACGAGCAGTACTTC. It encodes CATLQSSGIGYEQYF.

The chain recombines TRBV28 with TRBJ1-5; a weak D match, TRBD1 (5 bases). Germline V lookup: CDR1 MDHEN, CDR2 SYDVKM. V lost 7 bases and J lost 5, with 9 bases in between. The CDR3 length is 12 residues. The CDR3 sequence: CASKRGDQPQHF. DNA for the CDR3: TGTGCCAGCAAGCGAGGGGATCAGCCCCAGCATTTT.

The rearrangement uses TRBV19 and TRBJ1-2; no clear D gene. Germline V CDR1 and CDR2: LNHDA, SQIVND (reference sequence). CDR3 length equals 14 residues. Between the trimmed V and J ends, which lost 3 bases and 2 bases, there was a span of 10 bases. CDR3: CASSMARKNYGYTF. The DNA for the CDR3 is TGTGCCAGTAGTATGGCGCGAAAAAACTATGGCTACACCTTC.

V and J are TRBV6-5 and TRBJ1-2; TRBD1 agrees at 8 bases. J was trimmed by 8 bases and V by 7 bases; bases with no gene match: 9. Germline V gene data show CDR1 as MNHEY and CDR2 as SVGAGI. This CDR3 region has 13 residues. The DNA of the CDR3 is TGTGCCAGCAAGGTGACAGGGGACGTGGGCTACACCTTC. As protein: CASKVTGDVGYTF.

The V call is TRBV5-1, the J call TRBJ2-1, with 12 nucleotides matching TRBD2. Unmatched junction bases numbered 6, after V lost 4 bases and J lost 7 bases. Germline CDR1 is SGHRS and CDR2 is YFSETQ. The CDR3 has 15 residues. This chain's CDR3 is CASSKTSGSLNEQFF. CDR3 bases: TGCGCCAGCAGCAAGACTAGCGGGAGTCTTAATGAGCAGTTCTTC.